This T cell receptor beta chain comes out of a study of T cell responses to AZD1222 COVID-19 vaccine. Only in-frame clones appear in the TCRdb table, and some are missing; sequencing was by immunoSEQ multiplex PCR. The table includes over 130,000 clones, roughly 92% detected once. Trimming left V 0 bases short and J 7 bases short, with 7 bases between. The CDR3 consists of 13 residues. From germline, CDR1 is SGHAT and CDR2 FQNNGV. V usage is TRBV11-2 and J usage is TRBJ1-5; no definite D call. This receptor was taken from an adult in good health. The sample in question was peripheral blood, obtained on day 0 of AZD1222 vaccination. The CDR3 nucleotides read TGTGCCAGCAGCTTAGAGGAGTACCAGCCCCAGCATTTT. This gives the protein CASSLEEYQPQHF.